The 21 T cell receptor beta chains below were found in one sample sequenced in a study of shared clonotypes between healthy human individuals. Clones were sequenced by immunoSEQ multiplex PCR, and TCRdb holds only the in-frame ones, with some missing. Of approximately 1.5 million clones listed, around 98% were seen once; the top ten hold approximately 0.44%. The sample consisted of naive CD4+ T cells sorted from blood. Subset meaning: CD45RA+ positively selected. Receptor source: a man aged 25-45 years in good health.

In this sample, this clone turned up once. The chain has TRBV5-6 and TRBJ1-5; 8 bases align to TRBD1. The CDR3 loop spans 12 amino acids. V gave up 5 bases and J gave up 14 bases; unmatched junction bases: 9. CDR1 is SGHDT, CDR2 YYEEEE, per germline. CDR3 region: CASSNRATGEHF. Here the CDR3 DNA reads TGTGCCAGCAGTAACCGGGCGACAGGGGAGCATTTT.

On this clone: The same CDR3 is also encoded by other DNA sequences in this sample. The chain's CDR3 is CASSLMGSSYNEQFF. The DNA for the CDR3 is TGTGCCAGCAGCTTGATGGGAAGCTCCTACAATGAGCAGTTCTTC. This rearrangement joins TRBV7-3 to TRBJ2-1; no firm D call. Trimming shortened V by 3 bases and J by 0 bases, and 9 bases separated the two germline ends. The CDR3 is 15 amino acids. Looked up from germline, CDR1 is SGHTA and CDR2 is FQGTGA. Using reference TRBV7-3 and TRBJ2-1 for the parts outside the CDR3, the full variable domain is GAGVSQTPSNKVTEKGKYVELRCDPISGHTALYWYRQSLGQGPEFLIYFQGTGAADDSGLPNDRFFAVRPEGSVSTLKIQRTERGDSAVYLCASSLMGSSYNEQFFGPGTRLTVL.

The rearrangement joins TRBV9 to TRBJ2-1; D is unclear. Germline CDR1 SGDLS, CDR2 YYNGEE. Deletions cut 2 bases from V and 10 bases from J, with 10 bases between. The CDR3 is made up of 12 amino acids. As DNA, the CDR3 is TGTGCCAGCAGCGTCACCAACCGAGAGCAGTTCTTC. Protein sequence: CASSVTNREQFF.

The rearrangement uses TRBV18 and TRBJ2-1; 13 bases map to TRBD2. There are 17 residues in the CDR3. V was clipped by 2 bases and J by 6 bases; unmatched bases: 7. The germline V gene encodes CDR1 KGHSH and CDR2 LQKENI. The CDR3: CASSPIRTSGSGNEQFF. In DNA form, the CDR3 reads TGTGCCAGCTCACCAATCCGGACTAGCGGGAGCGGCAATGAGCAGTTCTTC.

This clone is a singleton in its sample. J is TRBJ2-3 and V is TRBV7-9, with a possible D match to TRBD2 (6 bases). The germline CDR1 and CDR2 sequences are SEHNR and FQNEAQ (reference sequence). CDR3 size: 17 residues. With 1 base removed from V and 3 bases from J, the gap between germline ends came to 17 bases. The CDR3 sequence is CASSLVRLVTLTDTQYF. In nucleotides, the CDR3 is TGTGCCAGCAGCTTAGTCCGACTAGTAACATTGACAGATACGCAGTATTTT.

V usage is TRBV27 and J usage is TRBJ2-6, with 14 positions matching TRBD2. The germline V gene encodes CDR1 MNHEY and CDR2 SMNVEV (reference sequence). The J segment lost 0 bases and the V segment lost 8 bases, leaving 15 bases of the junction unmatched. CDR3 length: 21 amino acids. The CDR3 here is CASSPGLAGVVTISGANVLTF. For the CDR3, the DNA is TGTGCCAGCTCGCCGGGACTAGCGGGAGTTGTCACAATCTCTGGGGCCAACGTCCTGACTTTC.

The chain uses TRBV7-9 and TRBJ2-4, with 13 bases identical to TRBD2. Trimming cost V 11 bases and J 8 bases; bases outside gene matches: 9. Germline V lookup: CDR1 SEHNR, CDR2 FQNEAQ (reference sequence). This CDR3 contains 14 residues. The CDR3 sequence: CAGGLAGEGDIQYF. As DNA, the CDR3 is TGTGCCGGAGGACTAGCGGGAGAGGGGGACATTCAGTACTTC.

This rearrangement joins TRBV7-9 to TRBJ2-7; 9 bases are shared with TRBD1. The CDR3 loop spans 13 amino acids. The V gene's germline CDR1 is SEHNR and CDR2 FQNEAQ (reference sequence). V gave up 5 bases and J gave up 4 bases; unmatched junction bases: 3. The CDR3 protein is CASSPGTGYEQYF. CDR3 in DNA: TGTGCCAGCAGCCCAGGGACAGGGTACGAGCAGTACTTC.

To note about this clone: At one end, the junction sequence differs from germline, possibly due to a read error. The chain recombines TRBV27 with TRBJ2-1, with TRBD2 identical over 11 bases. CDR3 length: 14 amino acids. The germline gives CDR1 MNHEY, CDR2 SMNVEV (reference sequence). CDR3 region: CASSLVNSGRAWVF. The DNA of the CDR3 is TGTGCCAGCAGTTTAGTAAATAGCGGGAGGGCCTGGGTCTTC.

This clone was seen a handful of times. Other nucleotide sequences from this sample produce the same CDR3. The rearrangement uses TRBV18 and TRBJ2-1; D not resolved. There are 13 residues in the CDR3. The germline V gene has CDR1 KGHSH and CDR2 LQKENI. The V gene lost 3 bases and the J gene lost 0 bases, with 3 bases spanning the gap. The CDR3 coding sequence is TGTGCCAGCTCACCTTCCTCCTACAATGAGCAGTTCTTC. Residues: CASSPSSYNEQFF.

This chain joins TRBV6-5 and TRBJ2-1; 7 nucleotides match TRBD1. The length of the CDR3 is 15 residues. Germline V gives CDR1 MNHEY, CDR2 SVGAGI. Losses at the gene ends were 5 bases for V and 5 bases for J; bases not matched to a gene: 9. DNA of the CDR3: TGTGCCAGCAGTCAACACCTACAGGGGAACAATGAGCAGTTCTTC. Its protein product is CASSQHLQGNNEQFF.

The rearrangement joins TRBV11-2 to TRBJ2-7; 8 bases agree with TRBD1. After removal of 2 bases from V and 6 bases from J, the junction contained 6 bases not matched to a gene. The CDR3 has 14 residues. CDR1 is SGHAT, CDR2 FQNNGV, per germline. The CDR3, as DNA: TGTGCCAGCAGCTTAAACACCAGGGGGCTCGAGCAGTACTTC. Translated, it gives CASSLNTRGLEQYF.

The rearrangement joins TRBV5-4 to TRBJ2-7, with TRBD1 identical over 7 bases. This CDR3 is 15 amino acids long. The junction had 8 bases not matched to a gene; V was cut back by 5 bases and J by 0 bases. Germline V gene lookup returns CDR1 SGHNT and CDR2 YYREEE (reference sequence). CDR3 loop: CASSKIRDSSYEQYF. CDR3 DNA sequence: TGTGCCAGCAGTAAGATCCGGGACAGCTCCTACGAGCAGTACTTC. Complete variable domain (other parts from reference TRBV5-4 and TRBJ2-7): ETGVTQSPTHLIKTRGQQVTLRCSSQSGHNTVSWYQQALGQGPQFIFQYYREEENGRGNFPPRFSGLQFPNYSSELNVNALELDDSALYLCASSKIRDSSYEQYFGPGTRLTVT.

In nucleotides, the CDR3 is TGTGCCAGCAGCCATCCCCGGAGCTCCTACAATGAGCAGTTCTTC. It encodes CASSHPRSSYNEQFF. J is TRBJ2-1 and V is TRBV14; the D is unclear. Trimming took off 3 bases at V and 0 bases at J, with 9 bases between the two ends. The length of the CDR3 is 15 residues. Per the germline V gene, CDR1 is SGHDN and CDR2 is FVKESK.

The CDR3 DNA reads as TGTGCCAGCAGCTTGGCAGTAGGAGTTGCCACAGATACGCAGTATTTT. Amino acids: CASSLAVGVATDTQYF. The chain carries TRBV5-4 and TRBJ2-3, with unresolved D. V gave up 0 bases and J gave up 2 bases, with 13 bases separating them. CDR3 length equals 16 residues. Germline CDR1 SGHNT, CDR2 YYREEE (reference sequence).

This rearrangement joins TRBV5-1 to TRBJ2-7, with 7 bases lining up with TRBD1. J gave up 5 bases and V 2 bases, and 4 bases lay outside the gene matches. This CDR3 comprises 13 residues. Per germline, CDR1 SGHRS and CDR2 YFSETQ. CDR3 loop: CASSFSQGDEQYF. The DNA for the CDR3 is TGCGCCAGCAGCTTCAGCCAGGGGGACGAGCAGTACTTC.

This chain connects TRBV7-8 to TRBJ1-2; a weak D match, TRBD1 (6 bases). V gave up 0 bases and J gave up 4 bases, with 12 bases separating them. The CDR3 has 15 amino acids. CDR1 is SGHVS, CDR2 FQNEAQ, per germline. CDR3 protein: CASSLARVRGYGYTF. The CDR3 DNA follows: TGTGCCAGCAGCTTAGCTAGGGTCAGGGGCTATGGCTACACCTTC. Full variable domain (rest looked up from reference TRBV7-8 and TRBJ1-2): GAGVSQSPRYKVAKRGQDVALRCDPISGHVSLFWYQQALGQGPEFLTYFQNEAQLDKSGLPSDRFFAERPEGSVSTLKIQRTQQEDSAVYLCASSLARVRGYGYTFGSGTRLTVV.

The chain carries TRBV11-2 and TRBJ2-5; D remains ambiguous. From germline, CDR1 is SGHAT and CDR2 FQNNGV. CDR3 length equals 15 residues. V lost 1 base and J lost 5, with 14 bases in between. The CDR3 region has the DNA TGTGCCAGCAGCTTAGTCTGGAGATCTAGGGAGACCCAGTACTTC. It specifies CASSLVWRSRETQYF.

CDR3 amino acids: CASSFGSRRSYEQYF. The CDR3 coding sequence is TGTGCCAGCAGTTTCGGATCCCGCCGGTCCTACGAGCAGTACTTC. This chain joins TRBV28 and TRBJ2-7, with unresolved D. Germline V gene data show CDR1 as MDHEN and CDR2 as SYDVKM. The V gene lost 3 bases and the J gene lost 1 base, with 13 bases spanning the gap. CDR3 length: 15 residues.

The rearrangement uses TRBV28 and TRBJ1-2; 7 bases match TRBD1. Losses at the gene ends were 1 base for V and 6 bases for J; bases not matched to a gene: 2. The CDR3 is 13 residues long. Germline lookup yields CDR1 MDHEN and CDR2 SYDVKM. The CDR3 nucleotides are TGTGCCAGCAGTTTATTCAGGGGGAATGGCTACACCTTC. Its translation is CASSLFRGNGYTF.

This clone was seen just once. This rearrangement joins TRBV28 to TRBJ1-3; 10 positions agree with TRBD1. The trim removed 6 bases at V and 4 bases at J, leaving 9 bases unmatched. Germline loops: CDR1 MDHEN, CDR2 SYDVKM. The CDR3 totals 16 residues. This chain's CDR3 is CASRPQGQGIGNTIYF. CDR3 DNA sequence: TGTGCCAGCAGGCCCCAGGGACAGGGGATCGGAAACACCATATATTTT.